This T cell receptor beta chain was documented in a study of OX40 agonist ivuxolimab in advanced cancers. Here immunoSEQ multiplex PCR was the method, and the copy in TCRdb shows in-frame clones only, minus some. The table has 70,000 to 85,000 clones, about nine tenths seen once; the top ten hold around 1%. The CDR3 has 14 residues. The germline CDR1 and CDR2 sequences are ENHRY and SYGVKD. V lost 3 bases and J 3 bases, leaving 9 bases between the germline ends. This chain uses TRBV10-3 with TRBJ2-1, with D unclear. Source: CD4+ or CD8+ T cells sorted from blood, taken in a trial of the OX40 agonist ivuxolimab. This TCR was recovered from an adult with an advanced solid tumor such as melanoma, head and neck, liver or kidney cancer. Here the CDR3 reads CAISEVENYNEQFF. In nucleotides, the CDR3 is TGTGCCATCAGTGAAGTGGAAAACTACAATGAGCAGTTCTTC.